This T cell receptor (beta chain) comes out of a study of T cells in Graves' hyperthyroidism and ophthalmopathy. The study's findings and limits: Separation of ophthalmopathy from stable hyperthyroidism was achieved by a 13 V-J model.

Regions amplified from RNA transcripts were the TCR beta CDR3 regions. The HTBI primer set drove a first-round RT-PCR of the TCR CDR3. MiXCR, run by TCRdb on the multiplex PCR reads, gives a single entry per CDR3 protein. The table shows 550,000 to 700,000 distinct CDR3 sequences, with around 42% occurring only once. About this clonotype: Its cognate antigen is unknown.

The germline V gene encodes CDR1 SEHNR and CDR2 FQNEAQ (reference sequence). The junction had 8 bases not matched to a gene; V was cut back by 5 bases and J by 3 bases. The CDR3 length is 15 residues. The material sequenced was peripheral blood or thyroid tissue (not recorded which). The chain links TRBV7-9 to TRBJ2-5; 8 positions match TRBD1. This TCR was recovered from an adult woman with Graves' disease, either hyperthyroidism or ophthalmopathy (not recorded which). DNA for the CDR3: TGTGCCAGCAGCCGTCCCCGGACAGGGAAAGAGACCCAGTACTTC. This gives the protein CASSRPRTGKETQYF.